This TCR beta chain comes out of a study of beta chain features in type 1 diabetes (dated by TCRdb to 2016 to 2019). Broadly, across the study: Mean age, gender distribution, total cell number and subset yield were not different between patients and healthy donors. A total of about 110,000,000 sorted cells were examined across all samples, and a strong correlation was observed between cell number per subset and RNA yield. Whereas all 30 or so donors provided naive and central memory subsets, regulatory and stem cell-like memory subsets were isolated from just 8 patients and about 8 healthy donors. In the study, TCRB repertoires of sorted circulating CD4+ T cell subsets from recently diagnosed type 1 diabetes patients were compared with those of matched healthy donors.

The entire amount of isolated RNA was reverse transcribed using the High Capacity cDNA Reverse Transcription Kit, so the sequenced TCRB transcripts were expressed ones. Deep immunoSEQ sequencing was applied to naive, central memory and regulatory T cell samples, giving an average of about 3.57 million total reads per sample. Sorted cells were lysed in RLT buffer, and RNA was extracted using DNase-treated RNeasy Micro or Mini kits according to cell number. Each cell subset was processed on its own to prevent cross-contamination, while patient and healthy donor samples were processed together. Using the immunoSEQ multiplex PCR, TCRB sequences were amplified from cDNA into 87-bp fragments spanning the CDR3 region. Amplicons were sequenced on the Illumina HiSeq platform. The published analysis was carried out like this. Synthetic template baselines were used to correct PCR bias computationally, reads within Hamming distance 2 were collapsed together, and singletons that could not be merged were discarded. Reads were aligned against IMGT to assign V, D and J genes, CDR3 length and insertions or deletions at six rearrangement sites. Within each subset, clonotype counts were normalized to sorted cell number, after which true diversity and Gini coefficients were computed with the tcR R package. The overlap coefficient, calculated on TCRB nucleotide sequences, was used to measure repertoire sharing. Out-of-frame TCRB sequences from naive cells were analyzed to stand in for the pre-selection repertoire. TCRdb took over this immuneACCESS table, retaining in-frame rearrangements with V and J assigned. Such tables are incomplete; in checked studies, under half of the missing clones stem from an unresolved V gene, and the remainder is unexplained. D and trimming come from the DNA, and the V and J calls and clone size come from that table. This sample lists 350,000 to 450,000 clones; approximately 13% were detected once. The ten largest account for roughly 0.033% of the sample.

Each donor gave one peripheral blood draw, roughly 110 mL on average, collected into heparinised tubes. A BD FACSAria II and a panel including CD45RO, CCR7, CD25, CD127, CD95 and CD27 were used to sort naive, central memory, regulatory and stem cell-like memory CD4+ T cells. Purity was above 98% for every sorted population. PBMCs were isolated right away by Lymphoprep density gradient centrifugation and were stained directly, without culture. Samples were stained and sorted in pairs, with one healthy donor and one patient per experiment, so that batch effects were minimized. V is clipped by 3 bases and J by 1 base, and the sequence between their germline boundaries is 6 bases long. The CDR3 runs 13 amino acids, cysteine and phenylalanine included. The read is trimmed to its CDR3 DNA, 39 bases read in frame from base 1. What the research found in general, with its limitations: At VDJ recombination sites, patients with type 1 diabetes made fewer insertions and deleted more nucleotides, a pattern implying thymic rearrangement abnormalities. Because small numbers of individuals were included in the HLA sub-analyses, any influence of HLA type on TCRB rearrangement was left unresolved. Naive, central memory and regulatory TCRB repertoires appeared more similar among patients than among healthy donors. Because cDNA was sequenced instead of genomic DNA, highly expressing activated cells could be over-represented, though the groups showed no difference in activation or CD3 levels. In all four CD4+ subsets, TCRB CDR3 length was moderately but significantly shorter in type 1 diabetes patients. PCR might favor shorter templates, but patient and control samples were amplified and corrected together, so any skew would affect both groups equally.

This clone was recorded a few times. Its cognate antigen has yet to be identified. Nothing much larger sits one base from this clone, and base qualities are not available. Sequenced material: naive CD4+ T cells from blood. The cell subset or site label, as the study defines it: true naive CD4+ T cells. The chain is assembled from TRBV23-1 and TRBJ1-2; perhaps TRBD1 is the D gene, with 5 bases matching. TRBV23-1 is given ORF status, its function remaining uncertain. This clonotype originated in a man aged 25 to 45 in good health. The DNA sequence is as follows: TGCGCCAGCAGTCACGACAGTAACTATGGCTACACCTTC. This translates into CASSHDSNYGYTF.